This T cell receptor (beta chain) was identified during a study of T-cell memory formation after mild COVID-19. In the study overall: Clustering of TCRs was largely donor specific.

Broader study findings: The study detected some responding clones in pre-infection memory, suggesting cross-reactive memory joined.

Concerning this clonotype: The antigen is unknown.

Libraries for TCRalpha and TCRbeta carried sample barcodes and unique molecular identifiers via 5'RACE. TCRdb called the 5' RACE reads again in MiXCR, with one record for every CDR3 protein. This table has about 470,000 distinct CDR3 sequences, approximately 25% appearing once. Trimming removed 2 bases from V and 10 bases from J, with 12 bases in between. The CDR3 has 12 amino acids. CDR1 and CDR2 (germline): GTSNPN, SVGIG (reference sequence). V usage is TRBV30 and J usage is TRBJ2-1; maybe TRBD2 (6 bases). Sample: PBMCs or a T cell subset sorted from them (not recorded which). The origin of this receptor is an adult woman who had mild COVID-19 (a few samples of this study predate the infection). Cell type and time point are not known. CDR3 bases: TGTGCCTGGAGTACAGGAGGGTGGGAGCAGTTCTTC. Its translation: CAWSTGGWEQFF.